This T cell receptor (beta chain) emerged from a study of cytomegalovirus exposure and HLA in healthy donors. At the level of the study: A previous analysis identified fewer than 130 million unique TCR beta sequences derived from roughly 180 million T cells.

It was with 60 Vbeta and 13 Jbeta primers that the PCR ran. The authors' processing: An analysis that came later counted some 80 million unique TCR beta chains, 10 million to 11 million shared. Repertoires were generated with immunoSEQ multiplex PCR, while TCRdb's copy carries only in-frame clones and drops some. V and J calls and clone size come straight from that table; D and trimming were deduced from the DNA. The profile shows around 94,000 clones, 70% to 80% of them singletons. This clone was seen only once. What it binds is unknown. With 5 bases removed from V and 4 bases from J, the gap between germline ends came to 14 bases. The CDR3 has 14 residues. Germline V lookup: CDR1 SNHLY, CDR2 FYNNEI. Whole-study findings and limits: Many donors carried some public TCRs, although rarity characterized most TCR sequences.

This receptor was identified in a woman aged 55-75 years in good health and CMV-seropositive. The V call is TRBV2, the J call TRBJ1-2; a possible D gene is TRBD1 (5 bases). The sequencing sample was made of PBMCs. The CDR3 is CASSSQGLPYGYTF. The DNA of the CDR3 is TGTGCCAGCAGTTCCCAGGGACTACCCTATGGCTACACCTTC.